This is a list of T cell receptor beta chains from one sample in a study of graft-versus-host responses after intestinal transplantation. These TCRs are of unknown antigen specificity. The data were produced by immunoSEQ multiplex PCR, yet TCRdb's version contains in-frame clones alone and is incomplete. Of tens of thousands of clones listed, roughly nine tenths were seen once; the top ten hold 0.5%. The source was unstimulated CD8+ T cells sorted from spleen or lymph node cells, collected before intestinal transplant. The receptors originated from a human donor who received an intestinal transplant. Each CDR3 is given with its conserved first and last residue. The D gene is left open where the match is weak. Not every row has a clone size; where given, it reads once, few, many or a size class.

J | size | V | length | D | DNA | CDR3
TRBJ2-1 | - | TRBV18 | 13 | - | TGTGCCAGCTCGCCTGACTCCACCGATGAGCAGTTCTTC | CASSPDSTDEQFF
TRBJ1-5 | - | TRBV15 | 15 | - | TGTGCCACCAGCAGAGATCTCAGGGCGCATCAGCCCCAGCATTTT | CATSRDLRAHQPQHF
TRBJ2-7 | - | TRBV4-3 | 17 | TRBD1 | TGCGCCAGCAGCCAAGATAGTAGGGGACAGGGATCCTACGAGCAGTACTTC | CASSQDSRGQGSYEQYF
TRBJ2-1 | - | TRBV19 | 14 | - | TGTGCCAGTAGTATAAGCGGAGGGCCGGATGAGCAGTTCTTC | CASSISGGPDEQFF
TRBJ2-7 | - | TRBV28 | 16 | TRBD1 | TGTGCCAGCAGTTCACGGAGAGGACAGGGGTTCTACGAGCAGTACTTC | CASSSRRGQGFYEQYF
TRBJ1-4 | - | TRBV7-9 | 11 | - | TGTGCCAGCGGGCGTGATGAAAAACTGTTTTTT | CASGRDEKLFF
TRBJ1-2 | - | TRBV5-1 | 15 | TRBD1 | TGCGCCAGCAGCTTGGTGACAGGGGGAGTCTATGGCTACACCTTC | CASSLVTGGVYGYTF
TRBJ1-1 | - | TRBV6-5 | 13 | - | TGTGCCAGCAGTAACACGGGGTACACTGAAGCTTTCTTT | CASSNTGYTEAFF
TRBJ1-1 | - | TRBV6-5 | 15 | - | TGTGCCAGCAGTTATTTGGGCAGGGTTGACACTGAAGCTTTCTTT | CASSYLGRVDTEAFF
TRBJ2-2 | - | TRBV12-5 | 17 | - | TGTGCTAGTGGTTTGGTACAAACGGGAACGAACACCGGGGAGCTGTTTTTT | CASGLVQTGTNTGELFF
TRBJ2-3 | - | TRBV2 | 16 | TRBD1 | TGTGCCAGCAGTACGCTGACAGGGGCAGTCACAGATACGCAGTATTTT | CASSTLTGAVTDTQYF
TRBJ2-1 | - | TRBV28 | 16 | - | TGTGCCAGCAGTCCATCGACAGGTAGTGAGGGTCGAGAGCAGTTCTTC | CASSPSTGSEGREQFF
TRBJ2-7 | - | TRBV7-9 | 16 | - | TGTGCCAGCAGCTCCCGTTGGGCGGGAACGAACGACGAGCAGTACTTC | CASSSRWAGTNDEQYF
TRBJ2-2 | - | TRBV10-1 | 18 | TRBD1 | TGCGCCAGCAGTCATGCCGACAGGGGCCTCGCGAACACCGGGGAGCTGTTTTTT | CASSHADRGLANTGELFF
TRBJ2-1 | - | TRBV4-1 | 16 | TRBD2 | TGCGCCAGCAGCCACAGGGGACTAGTAGGAGGAAATGAGCAGTTCTTC | CASSHRGLVGGNEQFF
TRBJ1-1 | - | TRBV6-5 | 15 | TRBD1 | TGTGCCAGCAGTTTCCTGGACAGGATGAACACTGAAGCTTTCTTT | CASSFLDRMNTEAFF
TRBJ1-1 | - | TRBV4-1 | 17 | TRBD1 | TGCGCCAGCAGCCGACCGACAGGGGGCCTCCGGGACACTGAAGCTTTCTTT | CASSRPTGGLRDTEAFF
TRBJ2-3 | - | TRBV6-5 | 12 | - | TGTGCCAGCAGTTGGGGGCCAGATACGCAGTATTTT | CASSWGPDTQYF
TRBJ1-4 | - | TRBV9 | 15 | - | TGTGCCAGCAGCGCCTGGGGGGGTGGTGATGAAAAACTGTTTTTT | CASSAWGGGDEKLFF
TRBJ2-7 | - | TRBV7-8 | 17 | - | TGTGCCAGCAGCTTATTCTGGGGCGGGATAGGGTCCTACGAGCAGTACTTC | CASSLFWGGIGSYEQYF
TRBJ1-5 | - | TRBV19 | 15 | TRBD1 | TGTGCCAGTAGCCCGGACAGGGCCGGCAATCAGCCCCAGCATTTT | CASSPDRAGNQPQHF
TRBJ2-1 | - | TRBV4-3 | 17 | TRBD1 | TGCGCCAGCAGCCAAGACCCATTGGGGACAGCGAACAATGAGCAGTTCTTC | CASSQDPLGTANNEQFF
TRBJ2-1 | - | TRBV19 | 13 | - | TGTGCCAGTAGTGTGAGATCCTACAATGAGCAGTTCTTC | CASSVRSYNEQFF
TRBJ2-3 | - | TRBV5-8 | 15 | TRBD2 | TGTGCCAGCACCCTTCGGGAGGGGATATGGGATACGCAGTATTTT | CASTLREGIWDTQYF
TRBJ2-7 | - | TRBV4-1 | 14 | TRBD1 | TGCGCCAGCAGCCTTTCAGGGGGTACCTACGAGCAGTACTTC | CASSLSGGTYEQYF
TRBJ2-5 | - | TRBV7-9 | 13 | - | TGTGCCAGCAGCTTAGGGGCTGGGGAGACCCAGTACTTC | CASSLGAGETQYF
TRBJ2-7 | - | TRBV7-9 | 14 | - | TGTGCCAGCAGTTTGCAGGGTCCGTCCTACGAGCAGTACTTC | CASSLQGPSYEQYF
TRBJ1-6 | - | TRBV11-2 | 16 | - | TGTGCCAGCAGCCAAGGGACTAGCTCCTATAATTCACCCCTCCACTTT | CASSQGTSSYNSPLHF
TRBJ2-7 | - | TRBV6-5 | 15 | TRBD2 | TGTGCCAGCAGACGGACTAGCGGGAGTACGGGGGAGCAGTACTTC | CASRRTSGSTGEQYF
TRBJ1-2 | - | TRBV30 | 16 | - | TGTGCCTGGACCATTCATCCCGAGGCGGTGGTGTATGGCTACACCTTC | CAWTIHPEAVVYGYTF
TRBJ2-5 | - | TRBV6-5 | 14 | - | TGTGCCAGCAGTTACTCCCAGTTCCAAGAGACCCAGTACTTC | CASSYSQFQETQYF
TRBJ2-2 | - | TRBV6-5 | 13 | - | TGTGCCAGCAGTTTACAGGTGTCCGGGGAGCTGTTTTTT | CASSLQVSGELFF
TRBJ1-1 | - | TRBV30 | 14 | TRBD1 | TGTGCCAACTCCGACGGACAGGGTTGGACTGAAGCTTTCTTT | CANSDGQGWTEAFF
TRBJ2-5 | - | TRBV27 | 15 | TRBD1 | TGTGCCAGCAGTACCCGACAGGGACAAGTTGAGACCCAGTACTTC | CASSTRQGQVETQYF
TRBJ2-1 | - | TRBV19 | 15 | TRBD2 | TGTGCCAGTAGTATAGGACTAGCGGGAGCTAATGAGCAGTTCTTC | CASSIGLAGANEQFF
TRBJ2-7 | - | TRBV29-1 | 13 | - | TGCAGCGTTCTCCCAGGGGACACCTACGAGCAGTACTTC | CSVLPGDTYEQYF
TRBJ2-1 | - | TRBV5-1 | 15 | TRBD2 | TGCGCCAGCAGCTTTAGCGGGAGGGCCGCCAATGAGCAGTTCTTC | CASSFSGRAANEQFF
TRBJ1-5 | - | TRBV5-6 | 15 | - | TGTGCCAGCAGCTTAGGGGGAAATAGCAATCAGCCCCAGCATTTT | CASSLGGNSNQPQHF
TRBJ2-7 | - | TRBV6-1 | 15 | - | TGTGCCAGCAGTGAATGGCCGGGGGGCGGTTACGAGCAGTACTTC | CASSEWPGGGYEQYF
TRBJ1-1 | few | TRBV5-4 | 13 | TRBD1 | TGTGCCAGCAGCTTGAAGGGGGCGTCCGAAGCTTTCTTT | CASSLKGASEAFF
TRBJ2-7 | - | TRBV28 | 15 | TRBD1 | TGTGCCAGCAGTGACGCCGGGACAGGGGCATACGAGCAGTACTTC | CASSDAGTGAYEQYF
TRBJ2-7 | - | TRBV5-4 | 18 | TRBD2 | TGTGCCAGCAGCCCGCCCTCCTTCGGGACTAGCGGTTCCTACGAGCAGTACTTC | CASSPPSFGTSGSYEQYF
TRBJ1-2 | - | TRBV6-5 | 12 | - | TGTGCCAGCAGTCCGGGAGGTGGTGGCTACACCTTC | CASSPGGGGYTF
TRBJ1-2 | - | TRBV4-3 | 16 | TRBD1 | TGCGCCAGCAGCCAATCGGGACAGGGATTTTCCTATGGCTACACCTTC | CASSQSGQGFSYGYTF
TRBJ1-6 | - | TRBV9 | 16 | TRBD1 | TGTGCCAGCAGCGTAGAAGGGGGCTCCTATAATTCACCCCTTCACTTT | CASSVEGGSYNSPLHF